The sequence of this T cell receptor (beta chain) was determined in a study of control samples from healthy donors and cancer patients (dated by TCRdb to 2019 to 2021). The CDR3 has 14 amino acids, counting the end cysteine and phenylalanine. Only CDR3 DNA is held: 42 bases, read in frame from base 1. The germline V gene (reference sequence) supplies CDR1 SGHNT and CDR2 YYREEE. V sheds 4 bases and J sheds 1 base, leaving 11 bases between their ends. Receptor libraries were prepared by the immunoSEQ multiplex PCR assay. Sourced from immuneACCESS, this table was stored by TCRdb with only in-frame sequences that have V and J called. A share of the clones is absent; for the studies checked, an unresolved V gene accounts for under half, and the remainder has no known explanation. The sample data list under 200,000 clones, and 90% to 95% of these were observed just once. The ten largest account for 1.5% of the sample.

About this clone: Its specific antigen is unknown. No clone much larger than this one lies a single base away; base qualities are absent.

The sequence derives from a woman in her twenties or thirties in good health. Rearrangement joined TRBV5-4 to TRBJ1-1, with a tentative D gene TRBD1 over 5 matching bases. The sequencing input was blood. The base sequence is TGTGCCAGCAGCCCGGGACGCAAGAACACTGAAGCTTTCTTT. Translated, this gives CASSPGRKNTEAFF.